The clone carrying this TCR beta chain was observed at least ten times. This entry comes from a study of early T cells in non-severe SARS-CoV-2 infection. One entry per CDR3 protein, called by TCRdb with MiXCR from the 5' RACE reads. Here the sample spans over 60,000 distinct CDR3 sequences, around a tenth being singletons. The sequenced sample was whole blood. The source is an adult who was a healthcare worker with PCR-confirmed SARS-CoV-2 infection or an uninfected control (not recorded which).

The CDR3 is CSARDGGVGVAFF. CDR3 nucleotide sequence: TGCAGTGCTAGAGATGGAGGGGTCGGTGTGGCTTTCTTT. The chain links TRBV20-1 to TRBJ1-1; D may be TRBD1 (5 bases). CDR3 length: 13 amino acids. The V and J ends lost 0 bases and 11 bases respectively, with 16 bases between them. Looked up from germline, CDR1 is DFQATT and CDR2 is SNEGSKA (reference sequence).